This T cell receptor (beta chain) was captured in a study of blood T cell repertoires in COVID-19. For the study at large: Specimens from acute and convalescent COVID-19 originated in the United States, Italy and Spain. Sources were T cells, B-cell-depleted T cells, or PBMCs; the material itself was cDNA or gDNA.

V dropped 3 bases and J dropped 5 bases, with 10 bases sitting between them. The CDR3 runs to 12 residues. CDR1 is GTSNPN and CDR2 is SVGIG in the germline V gene (reference sequence). As originally analysed: Estimates of nucleated cell counts were drawn from the amplification of reference gene primers. Libraries were prepared by immunoSEQ multiplex PCR; TCRdb keeps only in-frame clonotypes and omits some of them. V, J and clone size reflect that table, while D and trimming were determined from the DNA. The table has about 210,000 clones, around 85% seen once. This clone was counted ten times or more.

The clonotype originates from a man aged 40-49 years with acute or convalescent COVID-19. The sequenced material came from peripheral blood. This chain joins TRBV30 and TRBJ2-5; D possibly corresponds to TRBD1 (5 bases). This chain's CDR3 is CAWRSGWETQYF. CDR3 nucleotide sequence: TGTGCCTGGAGGTCAGGGTGGGAGACCCAGTACTTC.